The 4 T cell receptor beta chains in this list originate from one sample, sequenced in a study of T cell responses to AZD1222 COVID-19 vaccine. TCRdb keeps only in-frame clones here, not all; method: immunoSEQ multiplex PCR. The data hold around 60,000 clones, with around 90% observed a single time. Source: peripheral blood, taken 28 days after the second dose of the MenACWY control vaccine. Every receptor here comes from an adult who received the MenACWY meningococcal vaccine as a control.

The chain joins TRBV10-2 to TRBJ2-1; tentatively, D is TRBD2 (6 bases). Trimming left V 10 bases short and J 0 bases short, with 7 bases between. The germline V gene has CDR1 WSHSY and CDR2 SAAADI. The CDR3 consists of 12 residues. In DNA, the CDR3 is TGCGCCACCGGGAGCTCCTACAATGAGCAGTTCTTC. Its translation: CATGSSYNEQFF.

CDR3 DNA sequence: TGTGCCAGTAGTATCCAGGCAACTAATGAAAAACTGTTTTTT. It codes for CASSIQATNEKLFF. The chain couples TRBV19 to TRBJ1-4; no clear D gene. CDR3 size: 14 residues. The V end was cut by 3 bases, the J end by 0 bases, with 5 bases between. Per germline, CDR1 LNHDA and CDR2 SQIVND (reference sequence).

Written as DNA, the CDR3 is TGTGCCAGCAGCCCATCCGGGACAGGGTTTTTCGGGGAGCTGTTTTTT. This translates into CASSPSGTGFFGELFF. The rearrangement links TRBV7-9 to TRBJ2-2; 9 bases match TRBD1. The ends lost 5 bases at V and 7 bases at J; junction bases unmatched: 11. The CDR3 runs 16 residues. Germline CDR1 reads SEHNR; CDR2 reads FQNEAQ (reference sequence).

This clone was seen a few times. The V call is TRBV29-1, the J call TRBJ2-2; no definite D call. Trimming shortened V by 6 bases and J by 4 bases, and 9 bases separated the two germline ends. The CDR3 consists of 12 residues. CDR1 and CDR2 (germline): SQVTM, ANQGSEA. For the CDR3, the DNA is TGCAGCGTCCTACCTGGCACCGGGGAGCTGTTTTTT. It yields the protein CSVLPGTGELFF.